One and the same sample provided the 7 T cell receptor beta chains below, sequenced in a study of shared clonotypes between healthy human individuals. Sequencing used immunoSEQ multiplex PCR; TCRdb keeps in-frame clones, though not all of them. The data show roughly 1,800,000 clones, with about 95% seen just once and 0.95% to 1.5% held by the top ten. Naive CD8 cells comprised CD45RO-negative, CCR7-positively selected cells, excluding terminally differentiated effector memory CD45RA+ cells. The sample consisted of naive CD8+ T cells sorted from blood. These receptors were obtained from a man aged 18 to 30 in good health.

The table lists this clone with a count of one. CDR3 protein: CASSEEAASGSETSTDTQYF. DNA for the CDR3: TGTGCCAGCAGTGAAGAAGCGGCTAGCGGGAGCGAGACTAGCACAGATACGCAGTATTTT. The chain recombines TRBV6-1 with TRBJ2-3, with 10 bases that match TRBD2. This CDR3 spans 20 amino acids. The V gene end was trimmed by 1 base and the J gene end by 0 bases; junction bases not matched to a gene: 13. CDR1 MNHNS and CDR2 SASEGT come from the germline V gene.

CDR3 sequence: CASVESGAAYGYTF. The CDR3 coding sequence is TGTGCCAGCGTCGAATCTGGGGCGGCCTATGGCTACACCTTC. The chain carries TRBV5-4 and TRBJ1-2; possibly TRBD1 for D (5 bases). The CDR3 is 14 residues long. Germline V gives CDR1 SGHNT, CDR2 YYREEE (reference sequence). With 7 bases removed from V and 4 bases from J, the gap between germline ends came to 17 bases.

This clone was seen a single time. CDR3 sequence (DNA): TGCGCCAGCAGCGCGGGCTTCTACTACGAGCAGTACTTC. Protein product: CASSAGFYYEQYF. This chain connects TRBV5-1 to TRBJ2-7; D may be TRBD2 (5 bases). Germline V lookup: CDR1 SGHRS, CDR2 YFSETQ. The V gene lost 4 bases and the J gene lost 3 bases, with 11 bases spanning the gap. This CDR3 has 13 residues.

This clone was seen just once. The CDR3 reads CATSTSEGAKNEQFF. As DNA, the CDR3 is TGTGCCACCAGCACCTCCGAGGGGGCAAAGAATGAGCAGTTCTTC. This rearrangement joins TRBV15 to TRBJ2-1; the match to TRBD1 covers 7 bases. The CDR3 sequence is 15 residues long. Looked up from germline, CDR1 is LNHNV and CDR2 is YYDKDF (reference sequence). V trimming: 4 bases; J trimming: 7 bases; junction bases outside the gene matches: 10.

A single count supports this clone. The V and J genes are TRBV5-6 and TRBJ2-3; D call uncertain. The CDR3 contains 14 residues. V lost 2 bases and J 3 bases, leaving 10 bases between the germline ends. Germline values: CDR1 SGHDT, CDR2 YYEEEE. CDR3 residues: CASSFWDSTDTQYF. The CDR3 nucleotides read TGTGCCAGCAGCTTCTGGGATTCTACAGATACGCAGTATTTT.

V and J are TRBV19 and TRBJ2-3, with D possibly matching TRBD2 (6 bases). Deletions cut 6 bases from V and 2 bases from J, with 12 bases between. The CDR3 has 14 amino acids. Germline V lookup: CDR1 LNHDA, CDR2 SQIVND (reference sequence). CDR3 DNA sequence: TGTGCCAGTAGCCTTGGACTACCCACAGATACGCAGTATTTT. Translation gives CASSLGLPTDTQYF. The whole variable domain, remainder taken from reference TRBV19 and TRBJ2-3, is DGGITQSPKYLFRKEGQNVTLSCEQNLNHDAMYWYRQDPGQGLRLIYYSQIVNDFQKGDIAEGYSVSREKKESFPLTVTSAQKNPTAFYLCASSLGLPTDTQYFGPGTRLTVL.

Ten or more counts support this clone. This chain connects TRBV5-4 to TRBJ1-2, with D perhaps TRBD1 (6 bases). Germline V gene sequence: CDR1 SGHNT, CDR2 YYREEE (reference sequence). CDR3 length: 12 amino acids. V was clipped by 4 bases and J by 4 bases, with 8 bases between them. The CDR3 sequence: CASSPDSYGYTF. The CDR3 coding sequence is TGTGCCAGCAGCCCGGACAGCTATGGCTACACCTTC.